Shown below are 4 T cell receptor beta chains from a single sample sequenced in a study of blood T cell repertoires in COVID-19. TCRdb's copy holds only in-frame clones and misses some; the assay was immunoSEQ multiplex PCR. Among about 140,000 clones, about four fifths were seen once, and the ten largest hold approximately 1.8%. Material for sequencing was PBMCs or T cells enriched from blood (not recorded which). These receptors all stem from a woman aged 18-29 years who had been exposed to COVID-19.

The genes are TRBV11-2 and TRBJ1-1; possibly TRBD1 for D (5 bases). Trimming cost V 5 bases and J 1 base, with 14 bases left between them. CDR3 length: 15 amino acids. Per the germline V gene, CDR1 is SGHAT and CDR2 is FQNNGV. The CDR3: CASSKWGTGNTEAFF. The CDR3 nucleotides read TGTGCCAGCAGCAAGTGGGGTACAGGGAACACTGAAGCTTTCTTT.

The J gene is TRBJ2-5, the V gene TRBV19, with unresolved D. Germline-derived CDR1 and CDR2 are LNHDA and SQIVND (reference sequence). The CDR3 runs to 13 residues. Trimming removed 2 bases from V and 1 base from J, with 5 bases in between. The CDR3 nucleotides read TGTGCCAGTAGTATACAGGCCCAAGAGACCCAGTACTTC. Protein sequence: CASSIQAQETQYF.

The gene calls are TRBV6-5 and TRBJ2-3; D perhaps matches TRBD1 (6 bases). Trimming stripped 8 bases from V and 1 base from J, with 13 bases between. Germline V gene data show CDR1 as MNHEY and CDR2 as SVGAGI. The CDR3 is made up of 14 amino acids. The CDR3 region has the DNA TGTGCCAGCGACTTTCCAGGGGGCACAGATACGCAGTATTTT. This gives the protein CASDFPGGTDTQYF.

The table lists this clone with many counts. This chain connects TRBV5-1 to TRBJ2-2, with TRBD2 matching 11 bases. The CDR3 loop spans 15 amino acids. The J segment lost 7 bases and the V segment lost 2 bases, leaving 4 bases of the junction unmatched. CDR1 SGHRS and CDR2 YFSETQ come from the germline V gene. The CDR3 loop reads CASSLLAGAGGELFF. CDR3 sequence (DNA): TGCGCCAGCAGCTTACTAGCGGGAGCGGGCGGGGAGCTGTTTTTT.